This TCR beta chain is from a study of blood T cell repertoires in COVID-19. Libraries were prepared by immunoSEQ multiplex PCR; TCRdb keeps only in-frame clonotypes and omits some of them. The data contain some 150,000 clones, around four fifths of them seen just once; the ten biggest clones take up roughly 4.8%. This CDR3 contains 14 residues. The V and J ends lost 4 bases and 7 bases respectively, with 17 bases between them. Germline loops: CDR1 SGHDT, CDR2 YYEEEE. The clonotype was recovered from a human donor in a cohort sampled during active COVID-19. J is TRBJ1-2 and V is TRBV5-6, with D possibly TRBD1 on 6 matching bases. Sequenced: peripheral blood. The chain's CDR3 is CASSPGGGLVGYTF. The DNA for the CDR3 is TGTGCCAGCAGCCCCGGCGGGGGGCTGGTTGGCTACACCTTC.